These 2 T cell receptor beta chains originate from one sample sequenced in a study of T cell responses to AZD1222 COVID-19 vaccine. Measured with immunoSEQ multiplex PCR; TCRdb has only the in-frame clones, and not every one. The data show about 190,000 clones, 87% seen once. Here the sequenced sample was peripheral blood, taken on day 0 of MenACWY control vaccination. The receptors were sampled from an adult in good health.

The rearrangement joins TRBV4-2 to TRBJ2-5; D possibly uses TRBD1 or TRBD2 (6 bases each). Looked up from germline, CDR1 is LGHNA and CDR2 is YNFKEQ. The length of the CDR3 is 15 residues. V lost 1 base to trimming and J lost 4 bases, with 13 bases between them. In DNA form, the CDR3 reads TGTGCCAGCAGCCAAGGGGGGGCGGATACAGAGACCCAGTACTTC. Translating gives CASSQGGADTETQYF.

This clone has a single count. The CDR3 protein is CASSSGGHIGANVLTF. DNA of the CDR3: TGTGCCAGCAGCTCCGGTGGGCACATTGGGGCCAACGTCCTGACTTTC. The chain joins TRBV7-6 to TRBJ2-6; D not certain. Trimming shortened V by 4 bases and J by 3 bases, and 13 bases separated the two germline ends. Germline V lookup: CDR1 SGHVS, CDR2 FNYEAQ. The CDR3 sequence is 16 residues long. Full variable domain (rest looked up from reference TRBV7-6 and TRBJ2-6): GAGVSQSPRYKVTKRGQDVALRCDPISGHVSLYWYRQALGQGPEFLTYFNYEAQQDKSGLPNDRFSAERPEGSISTLTIQRTEQRDSAMYRCASSSGGHIGANVLTFGAGSRLTVL.